The clone carrying this T cell receptor (beta chain) was seen ten or more times. The antigen remains unidentified. This sample is drawn from a study of blood T cells in healthy people across ages. Overall study context: With template switching, about one barcoded beta molecule was captured per two T cells.

In terms of origin and age, donors were healthy Caucasian individuals from Russia aged roughly 6 to 100. The CDR3 covers 16 residues. V shed 5 bases and J shed 5 bases, with 19 bases lying between them. Germline V gene data show CDR1 as SGHVS and CDR2 as FQNEAQ. Study-level results: The study lacked donor CMV status, which possibly confounded expanded clonotype changes.

Together with a sample-barcoded 5' primer, a J-beta primer mix was included in a second PCR lasting 7 to 11 cycles. Every individual sample yielded 2.5 million or more paired-end reads (each containing CDR3). TCRdb reprocessed the 5' RACE reads with MiXCR, giving one entry per CDR3 protein. The sample has 650,000 to 800,000 distinct CDR3 sequences; about 51% are singletons. The chain employs TRBV7-8 and TRBJ2-1; D gene ambiguous. The clonotype comes from a woman older than 75 in good health. The sequencing sample was made of blood. The CDR3 DNA sequence: TGTGCCAGCAGCCCCAGAAGGGCCACCTACAACAATGAGCAGTTCTTC. Translation: CASSPRRATYNNEQFF.